These 23 T cell receptor beta chains share one sample of origin, sequenced in a study of blood T cells in healthy people across ages. The second PCR ran 7 to 11 cycles with a sample-barcoded 5' primer and J-beta primers. A single record per CDR3 protein comes from TCRdb applying MiXCR to the 5' RACE reads. The repertoire holds about 630,000 distinct CDR3 sequences, with around 20% as singletons. Sequenced material: blood. The receptors here all came from a man aged 65 to 79 in good health.

V and J are TRBV10-3 and TRBJ1-4; possibly TRBD1 for D (6 bases). The CDR3 loop spans 13 amino acids. Between the trimmed V and J ends, which lost 5 bases and 8 bases, there was a span of 12 bases. Looked up from germline, CDR1 is ENHRY and CDR2 is SYGVKD. The CDR3 is CAISPDSNEKLFF. The CDR3 region has the DNA TGTGCCATCAGTCCGGACAGTAACGAAAAACTGTTTTTT.

The chain is built from TRBV5-1 and TRBJ1-4, with 7 bases aligning to TRBD1. The CDR3 is 14 residues long. Germline trimming cut 4 bases from V and 8 bases from J; bases unmatched to any gene: 8. The germline gives CDR1 SGHRS, CDR2 YFSETQ. CDR3 sequence: CASSRQGDREKLFF. The CDR3, as DNA: TGCGCCAGCAGCCGTCAGGGGGATAGGGAAAAACTGTTTTTT.

The rearrangement links TRBV20-1 to TRBJ2-7; the match to TRBD2 covers 8 bases. This CDR3 region has 13 residues. Germline CDR1 is DFQATT and CDR2 is SNEGSKA (reference sequence). V lost 5 bases and J lost 3; bases outside the gene matches: 6. Here the CDR3 reads CSAHQAGVYEQYF. CDR3 DNA sequence: TGCAGTGCTCATCAAGCGGGGGTCTACGAGCAGTACTTC.

This clonotype has only one observation. The chain carries TRBV2 and TRBJ2-5; 9 bases agree with TRBD2. Losses at the gene ends were 6 bases for V and 0 bases for J; bases not matched to a gene: 8. Germline CDR1 SNHLY, CDR2 FYNNEI. CDR3 length: 16 amino acids. CDR3 region: CASRRALAGNQETQYF. CDR3 DNA: TGTGCCAGCAGGAGGGCCCTAGCGGGGAACCAAGAGACCCAGTACTTC.

The CDR3 reads CASSEEGSTNEKLFF. CDR3 sequence (DNA): TGTGCCAGCAGTGAAGAAGGGTCAACTAATGAAAAACTGTTTTTT. The V call is TRBV2, the J call TRBJ1-4; the D is unclear. The CDR3 loop spans 15 amino acids. Trimming took 1 base from V and 0 from J, leaving 6 bases between them. CDR1 is SNHLY and CDR2 is FYNNEI in the germline V gene.

This chain uses TRBV10-3 with TRBJ1-5, with D unresolved. V lost 3 bases and J lost 0, with 6 bases in between. Germline loops: CDR1 ENHRY, CDR2 SYGVKD. The CDR3 length is 14 residues. CDR3 loop: CAISDGVSNQPQHF. The CDR3 DNA follows: TGTGCCATCAGTGATGGCGTTAGCAATCAGCCCCAGCATTTT.

Ten or more counts support this clonotype. The chain couples TRBV6-2 or TRBV6-3 to TRBJ2-1; D possibly corresponds to TRBD2 (6 bases). CDR1 is MNHEY and CDR2 is SVGEGT in the germline V gene. V was shortened by 7 bases and J by 0 bases, with 13 bases between the two germline ends. The CDR3 runs to 15 residues. The CDR3 bases are TGTGCCAGCAACCGAGCGGGCAACTCCTACAATGAGCAGTTCTTC. As protein: CASNRAGNSYNEQFF.

This clonotype was found a few times. The chain recombines TRBV20-1 with TRBJ1-2, with D maybe TRBD1 (5 bases). This CDR3 comprises 12 residues. The V and J ends lost 5 bases and 8 bases respectively, with 15 bases between them. CDR1 is DFQATT and CDR2 is SNEGSKA in the germline V gene (reference sequence). This CDR3 reads CSARGREHGYTF. The CDR3 DNA follows: TGCAGTGCTCGGGGGAGGGAGCACGGCTACACCTTC.

This chain connects TRBV6-1 to TRBJ2-3; TRBD2 matches 12 bases. Germline loops: CDR1 MNHNS, CDR2 SASEGT. After removal of 6 bases from V and 2 bases from J, the junction contained 3 bases not matched to a gene. The CDR3 spans 15 residues. As DNA, the CDR3 is TGTGCCAGCAGACTAGCGGGAGGCCTCACAGATACGCAGTATTTT. Its protein is CASRLAGGLTDTQYF.

This clonotype was detected only a few times. The chain has TRBV15 and TRBJ2-5; D call uncertain. Trimming shortened V by 1 base and J by 1 base, and 7 bases separated the two germline ends. Germline-derived CDR1 and CDR2 are LNHNV and YYDKDF (reference sequence). The CDR3 runs to 14 residues. CDR3: CATSRVDSQETQYF. Here the CDR3 DNA reads TGTGCCACCAGCAGAGTTGACTCCCAAGAGACCCAGTACTTC.

This sequence joins TRBV7-3 and TRBJ2-7, with 9 bases aligning to TRBD2. V lost 0 bases to trimming and J lost 3 bases; unmatched junction nucleotides: 9. The germline V gene has CDR1 SGHTA and CDR2 FQGTGA. This CDR3 has 17 residues. CDR3 loop: CASSLTGFGGGVYEQYF. The CDR3 DNA reads as TGTGCCAGCAGCTTAACAGGGTTCGGCGGGGGGGTCTACGAGCAGTACTTC.

This clonotype showed up many times. The J gene is TRBJ2-3, the V gene TRBV3-1; D unclear. V was cut by 1 base and J by 6 bases, with 5 bases left in between. CDR3 length: 12 residues. Germline CDR1 reads LGHDT; CDR2 reads YNNKEL (reference sequence). For the CDR3, the DNA is TGTGCCAGCAGCCAAGGGGATGATACGCAGTATTTT. Translating gives CASSQGDDTQYF.

The rearrangement links TRBV12-3 or TRBV12-4 to TRBJ2-3, with 9 bases lining up with TRBD2. The trim removed 4 bases at V and 15 bases at J, leaving 14 bases unmatched. The CDR3 runs to 14 residues. The CDR3 is CASSYSGRADTEYF. In nucleotides, the CDR3 is TGTGCCAGCAGTTATAGCGGGAGAGCAGATACGGAATATTTT.

This chain joins TRBV7-2 and TRBJ1-1; D perhaps matches TRBD1 (6 bases). Looked up from germline, CDR1 is SGHTA and CDR2 is FQGNSA. V lost 5 bases, J lost 3 bases, and 16 bases lay in between. The CDR3 loop spans 15 amino acids. The CDR3 loop reads CASSPQGTRYTEAFF. The CDR3 region has the DNA TGTGCCAGCAGCCCCCAGGGGACGAGGTACACTGAAGCTTTCTTT.

This clonotype was seen a few times. This chain connects TRBV2 to TRBJ1-6; D is undetermined. The ends were cut back, 7 bases at V and 9 bases at J, with 13 bases in the middle. Germline CDR1 reads SNHLY; CDR2 reads FYNNEI. The CDR3 spans 13 residues. In DNA, the CDR3 is TGTGCCAGCAAGGAGCCCGCGCTTTCACCCCTCCACTTT. Translated: CASKEPALSPLHF.

This clonotype was seen more than once but under ten times. This CDR3 reads CSARVWTSGTDTQYF. The CDR3 nucleotides are TGCAGTGCTAGAGTTTGGACTAGCGGTACAGATACGCAGTATTTT. The chain is built from TRBV20-1 and TRBJ2-3, with 10 bases identical to TRBD2. V lost 1 base to trimming and J lost 3 bases; unmatched junction nucleotides: 4. The CDR3 consists of 15 residues. The V gene's germline CDR1 is DFQATT and CDR2 SNEGSKA (reference sequence).

The chain employs TRBV27 and TRBJ2-4; D perhaps matches TRBD1 (6 bases). With 4 bases removed from V and 2 bases from J, the gap between germline ends came to 12 bases. The CDR3 has 15 amino acids. The germline CDR1 and CDR2 sequences are MNHEY and SMNVEV (reference sequence). The CDR3 protein is CASSSQGRSKNIQYF. In DNA, the CDR3 is TGTGCCAGCAGTTCGCAGGGGCGGTCCAAAAACATTCAGTACTTC.

The chain carries TRBV7-9 and TRBJ1-6, with D maybe TRBD1 (6 bases). Trimming stripped 5 bases from V and 7 bases from J, with 15 bases between. This CDR3 spans 15 amino acids. Germline V gene sequence: CDR1 SEHNR, CDR2 FQNEAQ (reference sequence). CDR3 protein: CASSQGQPGNSPLHF. For the CDR3, the DNA is TGTGCCAGCAGCCAAGGACAGCCTGGGAATTCACCCCTCCACTTT.

This clonotype was observed many times. For the CDR3, the DNA is TGTGCCATCAGTTTTAGCGGGAGCGAGACCCAGTACTTC. Protein: CAISFSGSETQYF. The J gene is TRBJ2-5, the V gene TRBV10-3; 9 positions match TRBD2. J gave up 5 bases and V 5 bases, and 3 bases lay outside the gene matches. CDR1 and CDR2 (germline): ENHRY, SYGVKD. This CDR3 has 13 residues.

For this clonotype: The junction differs from germline at one of its ends, possibly a read error. The CDR3 reads CASSLRADPTGELFF. Written as DNA, the CDR3 is TGCGCCAGCAGTTTAAGGGCAGACCCCACCGGGGAGCTGTTTTTT. The V call is TRBV27, the J call TRBJ2-2, with D unresolved. The CDR3 contains 15 residues. CDR1 and CDR2 (germline): MNHEY, SMNVEV (reference sequence).

The J gene is TRBJ2-5, the V gene TRBV5-1; D not resolved. The J call is doubtful: the DNA matches TRBJ2-7 better. Looked up from germline, CDR1 is SGHRS and CDR2 is YFSETQ. The CDR3 is 12 amino acids. The CDR3: CASSLSTGEQYF. As DNA, the CDR3 is TGCGCCAGCAGCTTGAGTACGGGCGAGCAGTACTTC.

The rearrangement joins TRBV20-1 to TRBJ2-5; 12 positions agree with TRBD1. Germline V gene sequence: CDR1 DFQATT, CDR2 SNEGSKA (reference sequence). CDR3 length: 16 residues. The V gene end was trimmed by 4 bases and the J gene end by 3 bases; junction bases not matched to a gene: 9. The CDR3 coding sequence is TGCAGTGCTATCCGGGACAGGGGGCGGGCAAAAGAGACCCAGTACTTC. Translation: CSAIRDRGRAKETQYF.

The chain employs TRBV5-1 and TRBJ1-2, with D perhaps TRBD1 (6 bases). Germline values: CDR1 SGHRS, CDR2 YFSETQ. The CDR3 loop spans 15 amino acids. V shed 4 bases and J shed 7 bases, with 20 bases lying between them. The DNA of the CDR3 is TGCGCCAGCAGCCTTCTGCCCACAGGGACATCTGGCTACACCTTC. This encodes CASSLLPTGTSGYTF. The full variable domain, completed using reference TRBV5-1 and TRBJ1-2, is KAGVTQTPRYLIKTRGQQVTLSCSPISGHRSVSWYQQTPGQGLQFLFEYFSETQRNKGNFPGRFSGRQFSNSRSEMNVSTLELGDSALYLCASSLLPTGTSGYTFGSGTRLTVV.